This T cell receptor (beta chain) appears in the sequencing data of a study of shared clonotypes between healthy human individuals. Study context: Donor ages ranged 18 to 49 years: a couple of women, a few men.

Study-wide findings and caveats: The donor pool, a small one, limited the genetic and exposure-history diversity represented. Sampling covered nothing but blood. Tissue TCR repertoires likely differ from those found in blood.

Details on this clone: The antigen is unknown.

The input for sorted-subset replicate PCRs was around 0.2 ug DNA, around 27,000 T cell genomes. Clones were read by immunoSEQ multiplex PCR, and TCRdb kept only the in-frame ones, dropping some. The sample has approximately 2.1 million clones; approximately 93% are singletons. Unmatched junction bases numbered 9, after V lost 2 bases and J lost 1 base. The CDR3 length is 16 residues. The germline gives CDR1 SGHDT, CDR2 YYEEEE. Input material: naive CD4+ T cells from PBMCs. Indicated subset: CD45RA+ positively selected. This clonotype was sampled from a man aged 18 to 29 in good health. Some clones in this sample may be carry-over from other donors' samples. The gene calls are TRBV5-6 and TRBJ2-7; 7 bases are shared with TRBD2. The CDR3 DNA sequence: TGTGCCAGCAGCTTCGCTGCGGGAGCTGGGTCCTACGAGCAGTACTTC. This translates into CASSFAAGAGSYEQYF. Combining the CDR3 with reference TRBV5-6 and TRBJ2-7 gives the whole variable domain DAGVTQSPTHLIKTRGQQVTLRCSPKSGHDTVSWYQQALGQGPQFIFQYYEEEERQRGNFPDRFSGHQFPNYSSELNVNALLLGDSALYLCASSFAAGAGSYEQYFGPGTRLTVT.